The 12 T cell receptor beta chains below were found in one sample sequenced in a study of blood T cells in healthy people across ages. For the second PCR, which ran for about 6 to 11 cycles, a sample-barcoded 5' primer and a J-beta primer mix were used. TCRdb processed the 5' RACE reads anew with MiXCR; each CDR3 protein has one entry. The sample contains some 1.7 million distinct CDR3 sequences, 28% of which appear only once. Sequencing was performed on blood. These receptors all stem from a woman aged 30 to 39 in good health.

This clonotype was seen just once. It may be a read error: a sequence one base away is much more abundant. The rearrangement uses TRBV10-3 and TRBJ2-3; possible D gene TRBD2, 5 bases. The germline CDR1 and CDR2 sequences are ENHRY and SYGVKD. The CDR3 is made up of 15 amino acids. This CDR3 reads CVISYGEGVPDTQYF. The CDR3 DNA reads TGTGTCATCAGTTACGGTGAGGGCGTTCCAGATACGCAGTATTTT.

CDR3 nucleotide sequence: TGCAGTGCCGCCCAGGGGACAGATACGCAGTATTTT. Its protein is CSAAQGTDTQYF. This chain uses TRBV20-1 with TRBJ2-3; weak D call: TRBD1 (6 bases). The length of the CDR3 is 12 residues. V was clipped by 6 bases and J by 3 bases, with 10 bases between them. The germline CDR1 and CDR2 sequences are DFQATT and SNEGSKA (reference sequence).

In this sample, this clonotype turned up a few times. At one end the junction does not follow the germline gene, possibly because of a read error. The chain carries TRBV5-5 and TRBJ2-5, with 9 bases fitting TRBD1. The CDR3 sequence is 17 residues long. Looked up from germline, CDR1 is SGHKS and CDR2 is YYEKEE (reference sequence). The CDR3 here is CAGSLGPGQGFRETQYF. Written as DNA, the CDR3 is TGTGCCGGCAGCCTAGGACCGGGACAGGGATTTCGCGAGACCCAGTACTTC. Full variable domain (remainder filled in from reference TRBV5-5 and TRBJ2-5): DAGVTQSPTHLIKTRGQQVTLRCSPISGHKSVSWYQQVLGQGPQFIFQYYEKEERGRGNFPDRFSARQFPNYSSELNVNALLLGDSALYLCAGSLGPGQGFRETQYFGPGTRLLVL.

This clonotype has only one observation. A much bigger clone sits one base away, suggesting this may be a read error. The chain recombines TRBV7-9 with TRBJ2-5; D is ambiguous. The CDR3 totals 12 residues. Germline CDR1 is SEHNR and CDR2 is FQNEAQ (reference sequence). The V end lost 6 bases, the J end lost 11 bases, and 16 bases lay between the germline ends. For the CDR3, the DNA is TGTGCCAGCAGGGGTGGCGGTTTTGAGCAGTACTTC. Its translation: CASRGGGFEQYF.

This clonotype came up many times. V usage is TRBV15 and J usage is TRBJ2-1, with D possibly being TRBD2 (5 bases). CDR1 is LNHNV, CDR2 YYDKDF, per germline (reference sequence). The CDR3 totals 14 residues. Trimming took off 4 bases at V and 4 bases at J, with 11 bases between the two ends. CDR3 sequence (DNA): TGTGCCACCAGCACTGATACTAGTTACAATGAGCAGTTCTTC. This sequence encodes CATSTDTSYNEQFF.

This clonotype was recorded once. This chain connects TRBV2 to TRBJ1-2; no firm D call. Per germline, CDR1 SNHLY and CDR2 FYNNEI. This CDR3 comprises 16 residues. V shed 3 bases and J shed 6 bases, with 20 bases lying between them. CDR3 nucleotide sequence: TGTGCCAGCAGTGAGGATCCCGGACTGGACTTCGATGGCTACACCTTC. It encodes CASSEDPGLDFDGYTF.

This clonotype was observed many times. This CDR3 is CASSFHKTYEQYF. The CDR3 nucleotides are TGTGCCAGCAGTTTTCACAAGACCTACGAGCAGTACTTC. The rearrangement uses TRBV12-3 or TRBV12-4 and TRBJ2-7; D unclear. V lost 3 bases, J lost 2 bases, and 8 bases lay in between. This CDR3 is 13 amino acids long.

This clonotype has only a few counts. The chain recombines TRBV28 with TRBJ1-1; 8 bases align to TRBD1. After removal of 5 bases from V and 4 bases from J, the junction contained 9 bases not matched to a gene. This CDR3 region has 15 residues. Looked up from germline, CDR1 is MDHEN and CDR2 is SYDVKM. The CDR3 loop reads CASSAHTGGSTEAFF. DNA of the CDR3: TGTGCCAGCAGTGCCCACACAGGGGGGAGCACTGAAGCTTTCTTT.

Remarks on this clonotype: A much more abundant neighbour one base away suggests this may be a read error. The chain uses TRBV29-1 and TRBJ2-7, with D perhaps matching TRBD1 or TRBD2 (5 bases each). CDR3 length: 19 amino acids. The germline gives CDR1 SQVTM, CDR2 ANQGSEA. The V end was cut by 0 bases, the J end by 7 bases, with 31 bases between. The CDR3 DNA sequence: TGCAGCGTTGAAGATTGGGACCAGCGACCGATACCCTCCTACAATGAGCAGTACTTC. The encoded protein is CSVEDWDQRPIPSYNEQYF.

V and J are TRBV11-2 and TRBJ2-6; tentative D call: TRBD1 (5 bases). The CDR3 runs 19 residues. V gave up 1 base and J gave up 0 bases, with 16 bases separating them. CDR1 is SGHAT and CDR2 is FQNNGV in the germline V gene. CDR3 protein: CASSLGLGANSSGANVLTF. The CDR3 DNA reads as TGTGCCAGCAGCTTAGGTCTAGGGGCGAACTCCTCTGGGGCCAACGTCCTGACTTTC.

This clonotype occurred a few times. V usage is TRBV3-1 and J usage is TRBJ2-5; D is unclear. The V gene's germline CDR1 is LGHDT and CDR2 YNNKEL (reference sequence). The CDR3 totals 13 residues. V was cut by 1 base and J by 5 bases, with 8 bases left in between. The CDR3 here is CASSQGASETQYF. The DNA for the CDR3 is TGTGCCAGCAGCCAAGGGGCAAGCGAGACCCAGTACTTC.

The rearrangement joins TRBV7-2 to TRBJ2-1, with D maybe TRBD1 (5 bases). CDR1 and CDR2 (germline): SGHTA, FQGNSA. The CDR3 contains 13 residues. The V end was cut by 4 bases, the J end by 5 bases, with 9 bases between. The CDR3 loop is CASSSNRNNEQFF. CDR3 nucleotides: TGTGCCAGCAGCTCTAACAGGAACAATGAGCAGTTCTTC.